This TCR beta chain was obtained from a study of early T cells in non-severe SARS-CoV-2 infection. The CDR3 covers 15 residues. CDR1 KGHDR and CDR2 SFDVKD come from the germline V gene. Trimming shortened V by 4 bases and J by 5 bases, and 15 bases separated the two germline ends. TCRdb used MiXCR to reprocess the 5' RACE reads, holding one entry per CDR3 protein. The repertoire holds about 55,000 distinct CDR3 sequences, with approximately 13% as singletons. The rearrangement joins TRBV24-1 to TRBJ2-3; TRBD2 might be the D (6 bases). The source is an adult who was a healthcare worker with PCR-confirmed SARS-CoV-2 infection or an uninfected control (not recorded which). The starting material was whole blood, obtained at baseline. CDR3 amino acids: CATSEGRVEGDTQYF. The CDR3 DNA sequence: TGTGCCACCAGTGAAGGGAGAGTGGAGGGAGATACGCAGTATTTT.